The 27 T cell receptor beta chains given below trace back to one sample, sequenced in a study of T cells in pancreatic ductal adenocarcinoma. Selected pancreatic ductal adenocarcinoma patients had undergone surgery without neoadjuvant therapy. The data were produced by immunoSEQ multiplex PCR, yet TCRdb's version contains in-frame clones alone and is incomplete. The sample shows over 85,000 clones, more than 90% of them seen only once. Specimen: PBMCs. Source of these receptors: a human donor with pancreatic ductal adenocarcinoma.

The J gene is TRBJ1-2, the V gene TRBV11-2; 7 nucleotides match TRBD1. The germline V gene encodes CDR1 SGHAT and CDR2 FQNNGV. The junction had 9 bases not matched to a gene; V was cut back by 4 bases and J by 7 bases. There are 14 residues in the CDR3. The chain's CDR3 is CASSSDRVFGGYTF. CDR3 bases: TGTGCCAGCAGCTCCGACAGGGTATTCGGTGGCTACACCTTC.

The chain combines TRBV18 with TRBJ2-7, with 12 bases identical to TRBD2. There are 16 residues in the CDR3. J lost 7 bases, V lost 4 bases, and 11 bases had no gene match. The germline gives CDR1 KGHSH, CDR2 LQKENI. The CDR3 reads CASSLDSGLAGMEQYF. Here the CDR3 DNA reads TGTGCCAGCTCACTCGACAGTGGACTAGCGGGAATGGAGCAGTACTTC. The full variable domain, in which reference TRBV18 and TRBJ2-7 provide the parts outside the CDR3, is NAGVMQNPRHLVRRRGQEARLRCSPMKGHSHVYWYRQLPEEGLKFMVYLQKENIIDESGMPKERFSAEFPKEGPSILRIQQVVRGDSAAYFCASSLDSGLAGMEQYFGPGTRLTVT.

The J gene is TRBJ2-7, the V gene TRBV19; TRBD2 might be the D (6 bases). The germline V gene encodes CDR1 LNHDA and CDR2 SQIVND (reference sequence). This CDR3 spans 15 amino acids. With 4 bases removed from V and 4 bases from J, the gap between germline ends came to 17 bases. The CDR3 region is CASSSPGGAAYEQYF. The CDR3 coding sequence is TGTGCCAGTAGTAGTCCCGGGGGTGCGGCGTACGAGCAGTACTTC.

The chain combines TRBV28 with TRBJ2-1; D might be TRBD2 (6 bases). The CDR3 consists of 16 residues. V dropped 5 bases and J dropped 2 bases, with 16 bases sitting between them. CDR1 MDHEN and CDR2 SYDVKM come from the germline V gene. The CDR3 coding sequence is TGTGCCAGCAGTCCTACAACCGGGACTCCCTACAATGAGCAGTTCTTC. It codes for CASSPTTGTPYNEQFF.

V gene TRBV4-1 combines with J gene TRBJ1-2; D ambiguous. Germline loops: CDR1 MGHRA, CDR2 YSYEKL. V lost 1 base and J lost 4, with 13 bases in between. The CDR3 runs to 15 residues. CDR3 region: CASSQGQYMLYGYTF. The CDR3 DNA reads as TGCGCCAGCAGCCAAGGGCAATACATGCTCTATGGCTACACCTTC.

This chain joins TRBV5-4 and TRBJ1-2, with 7 positions matching TRBD1. CDR1 is SGHNT and CDR2 is YYREEE in the germline V gene (reference sequence). The CDR3 sequence is 15 residues long. With V trimmed by 4 bases and J by 3 bases, 9 bases remained unmatched. The CDR3 reads CASSPGTGVYYGYTF. CDR3 nucleotides: TGTGCCAGCAGCCCCGGAACAGGGGTTTACTATGGCTACACCTTC.

The chain joins TRBV2 to TRBJ1-5, with 8 bases lining up with TRBD1. The CDR3 covers 15 residues. Looked up from germline, CDR1 is SNHLY and CDR2 is FYNNEI. J gave up 3 bases and V 5 bases, and 6 bases lay outside the gene matches. The CDR3 coding sequence is TGTGCCAGCAGTCCCGGGACAGGTTCCAATCAGCCCCAGCATTTT. It translates to CASSPGTGSNQPQHF.

CDR3 residues: CASSGQVDGELFF. The CDR3 nucleotides are TGTGCCAGCAGCGGACAGGTAGACGGGGAGCTGTTTTTT. The V and J genes are TRBV5-4 and TRBJ2-2; 7 bases fit TRBD1. This CDR3 is 13 amino acids long. The V gene end was trimmed by 4 bases and the J gene end by 7 bases; junction bases not matched to a gene: 4. Germline V gene data show CDR1 as SGHNT and CDR2 as YYREEE (reference sequence).

The J gene is TRBJ2-5, the V gene TRBV10-3, with TRBD2 identical over 7 bases. The germline CDR1 and CDR2 sequences are ENHRY and SYGVKD. This CDR3 contains 13 residues. J lost 4 bases, V lost 6 bases, and 5 bases had no gene match. The CDR3 region has the DNA TGTGCCATCAGCCGACTAGCCGCAGAGACCCAGTACTTC. This sequence encodes CAISRLAAETQYF.

This clone was detected only once. The CDR3 spells CASSVSLAGESYEQYF. As DNA, the CDR3 is TGTGCCAGCAGCGTGTCTCTAGCGGGAGAAAGCTACGAGCAGTACTTC. The J gene is TRBJ2-7, the V gene TRBV9; 10 nucleotides agree with TRBD2. The trim removed 2 bases at V and 3 bases at J, leaving 8 bases unmatched. The germline V gene has CDR1 SGDLS and CDR2 YYNGEE. The CDR3 has 16 residues.

The rearrangement links TRBV7-9 to TRBJ2-5; weak D call: TRBD1 (5 bases). CDR1 is SEHNR, CDR2 FQNEAQ, per germline (reference sequence). The CDR3 runs 14 residues. The germline V and J ends were trimmed by 1 base and 2 bases, with 8 bases remaining between them. The CDR3 nucleotides are TGTGCCAGCAGCTTAGACAGGAATCAAGAGACCCAGTACTTC. Residues: CASSLDRNQETQYF.

V and J are TRBV5-4 and TRBJ2-3; the match to TRBD1 covers 8 bases. Germline V gene lookup returns CDR1 SGHNT and CDR2 YYREEE (reference sequence). The CDR3 spans 14 residues. With V trimmed by 1 base and J by 5 bases, 3 bases remained unmatched. DNA for the CDR3: TGTGCCAGCAGCTTGCCCAGGGGGCGAGATACGCAGTATTTT. This translates into CASSLPRGRDTQYF.

Only one count was recorded for this clone. CDR3: CASSHRQGGDQPQHF. The CDR3 DNA sequence: TGCGCCAGCAGCCACCGACAGGGGGGTGATCAGCCCCAGCATTTT. The V and J genes are TRBV4-1 and TRBJ1-5, with TRBD1 identical over 9 bases. The CDR3 runs 15 residues. The germline gives CDR1 MGHRA, CDR2 YSYEKL. V gave up 3 bases and J gave up 5 bases; unmatched junction bases: 5.

V and J are TRBV29-1 and TRBJ2-3, with a possible D match to TRBD2 (5 bases). The CDR3 contains 13 residues. In germline, CDR1 is SQVTM, CDR2 ANQGSEA. Trimming stripped 7 bases from V and 3 bases from J, with 14 bases between. In nucleotides, the CDR3 is TGCAGCGCCCGCCCGGGGAGTACAGATACGCAGTATTTT. It codes for CSARPGSTDTQYF.

This clone was seen only once. This chain uses TRBV7-9 with TRBJ2-7; D gene unclear. V lost 5 bases to trimming and J lost 0 bases, with 5 bases between them. The V gene's germline CDR1 is SEHNR and CDR2 FQNEAQ (reference sequence). This CDR3 has 12 residues. CDR3 residues: CASSPSSYEQYF. The CDR3 bases are TGTGCCAGCAGCCCGAGCTCCTACGAGCAGTACTTC.

V and J are TRBV4-2 and TRBJ1-2, with 8 bases that match TRBD1. This CDR3 contains 14 residues. Germline CDR1 is LGHNA and CDR2 is YNFKEQ. Trimming took 4 bases from V and 7 from J; bases not matched to a gene: 8. For the CDR3, the DNA is TGTGCCAGCAGCCCAGACAGGGGAGCCCTTGGCTACACCTTC. It translates to CASSPDRGALGYTF.

The chain is built from TRBV4-3 and TRBJ2-5, with TRBD2 matching over 11 bases. The CDR3 runs 16 residues. Trimming took 0 bases from V and 2 from J; bases not matched to a gene: 2. Germline V gene lookup returns CDR1 LGHNA and CDR2 YSLEER. The CDR3 reads CASSQERLAGQETQYF. The CDR3 nucleotides are TGCGCCAGCAGCCAAGAACGACTAGCGGGGCAAGAGACCCAGTACTTC.

The chain recombines TRBV19 with TRBJ2-7, with 7 positions matching TRBD1. The germline V gene encodes CDR1 LNHDA and CDR2 SQIVND (reference sequence). V shed 5 bases and J 3 bases; nucleotides not matched to a gene: 10. The CDR3 totals 15 residues. This CDR3 reads CASSPEGAKVYEQYF. The CDR3, as DNA: TGTGCCAGTAGTCCCGAGGGGGCGAAAGTCTACGAGCAGTACTTC.

The chain recombines TRBV9 with TRBJ2-1, with TRBD1 matching 7 bases. The CDR3 extends over 15 amino acids. CDR1 is SGDLS and CDR2 is YYNGEE in the germline V gene. V lost 4 bases and J lost 10; bases outside the gene matches: 14. Written as DNA, the CDR3 is TGTGCCAGCAGCAGGCGAGAGGGACAGACAGGGGAGCAGTTCTTC. Its protein is CASSRREGQTGEQFF. The whole variable domain, filled in from reference TRBV9 and TRBJ2-1, reads DSGVTQTPKHLITATGQRVTLRCSPRSGDLSVYWYQQSLDQGLQFLIQYYNGEERAKGNILERFSAQQFPDLHSELNLSSLELGDSALYFCASSRREGQTGEQFFGPGTRLTVL.

This chain connects TRBV9 to TRBJ2-1; 9 nucleotides match TRBD2. The J segment lost 5 bases and the V segment lost 7 bases, leaving 10 bases of the junction unmatched. Germline V gene data show CDR1 as SGDLS and CDR2 as YYNGEE. There are 15 residues in the CDR3. CDR3 in amino acids: CASGGLTSGNNEQFF. For the CDR3, the DNA is TGTGCCAGCGGAGGCCTGACTAGCGGTAACAATGAGCAGTTCTTC.

V and J are TRBV28 and TRBJ2-3; TRBD2 aligns across 12 bases. The germline V gene encodes CDR1 MDHEN and CDR2 SYDVKM. V shed 3 bases, J shed 9 bases, and the junction held 13 bases outside the gene matches. The CDR3 contains 17 residues. CDR3 in DNA: TGTGCCAGCAGTTTCCGGAGGACTAGCGGGACCCGGCCCACGCAGTATTTT. As protein: CASSFRRTSGTRPTQYF.

The rearrangement links TRBV10-3 to TRBJ2-5; 12 positions match TRBD2. The V and J ends lost 6 bases and 4 bases, in that order; junction bases with no gene match: 0. The CDR3 extends over 13 amino acids. Germline V lookup: CDR1 ENHRY, CDR2 SYGVKD. In DNA form, the CDR3 reads TGTGCCATCAGGGGACTAGCGGGAGAGACCCAGTACTTC. Protein: CAIRGLAGETQYF.

This rearrangement joins TRBV5-1 to TRBJ1-1; D gene uncertain. V shed 1 base and J shed 1 base, with 5 bases lying between them. CDR1 is SGHRS and CDR2 is YFSETQ in the germline V gene. This CDR3 contains 13 residues. The CDR3 nucleotides read TGCGCCAGCAGCTTGACAACGAACACTGAAGCTTTCTTT. Translation: CASSLTTNTEAFF.

The chain links TRBV25-1 to TRBJ2-7, with D perhaps matching TRBD1 (6 bases). The germline V gene has CDR1 MGHDK and CDR2 SYGVNS. The length of the CDR3 is 16 residues. Between the trimmed V and J ends, which lost 1 base and 2 bases, there was a span of 15 bases. As DNA, the CDR3 is TGTGCCAGCAGTGAATTGGGAACAGGGAGTCCCTACGAGCAGTACTTC. Translation: CASSELGTGSPYEQYF.

The chain carries TRBV7-2 and TRBJ1-1; TRBD1 aligns across 9 bases. The CDR3 consists of 13 residues. V was pared by 5 bases and J by 7 bases, with 5 bases of the junction left unmatched. Germline lookup yields CDR1 SGHTA and CDR2 FQGNSA. The CDR3 is CASSPGQGVEAFF. The CDR3 DNA reads TGTGCCAGCAGCCCGGGACAGGGCGTTGAAGCTTTCTTT.

V and J are TRBV4-3 and TRBJ2-7, with no clear D. CDR3 length: 13 residues. V lost 2 bases and J lost 2, with 7 bases in between. In germline, CDR1 is LGHNA, CDR2 YSLEER. CDR3 bases: TGCGCCAGCAGCCAATGGCAGGCCTACGAGCAGTACTTC. It is translated as CASSQWQAYEQYF.

The chain couples TRBV7-7 to TRBJ1-4; 7 bases match TRBD1. Germline V gives CDR1 SSHAT, CDR2 FNYEAQ (reference sequence). V lost 5 bases, J lost 0 bases, and 12 bases stayed unmatched. The length of the CDR3 is 18 residues. CDR3 bases: TGTGCCAGCAGCAAGGGGACAGCCATCCATGCAACTAATGAAAAACTGTTTTTT. It is translated as CASSKGTAIHATNEKLFF.